This T cell receptor beta chain emerged from a study of blood T cell repertoires in COVID-19. Study-level background: Sites in the United States, Italy and Spain provided acute and convalescent COVID-19 samples. PBMCs, B-cell-depleted T cells, or T cells provided the cDNA or gDNA that made up the material.

In the original analysis: Researchers report that nucleated cell counts were estimated from reference gene primer amplification. TCRdb's copy holds only in-frame clones and misses some; the assay was immunoSEQ multiplex PCR. V and J calls and clone size are as listed in that table; D and trimming were resolved from the DNA. The sample comprises some 150,000 clones, 75% to 90% of which are singletons, and roughly 2.2% rests with the top ten. CDR1 is MNHEY and CDR2 is SMNVEV in the germline V gene (reference sequence). Trimming left V 7 bases short and J 12 bases short, with 22 bases between. This CDR3 is built from 14 residues.

The chain combines TRBV27 with TRBJ2-1, with D tentatively TRBD2 (5 bases). The receptor was derived from a woman aged 70 to 79 with acute or convalescent COVID-19. Sequencing was performed on peripheral blood. The DNA for the CDR3 is TGTGCCAGCACCCCGCCGCTCTCCGGGCGGGTGCAGTTCTTC. The encoded protein is CASTPPLSGRVQFF.